The 10 T cell receptor beta chains below come from one sample, sequenced in a study of Tregs in tolerant kidney transplant recipients. The assay was immunoSEQ multiplex PCR, and TCRdb's table has in-frame clones only and misses some. This repertoire comprises 25,000 to 40,000 clones; its ten largest clones make up 1.8%. The nonmyeloablative bone marrow transplants came from related graft donors, with transient mixed chimerism. Sample: CD4+ T cells from blood (PBMCs), taken 24 months after the transplant. Receptors were obtained from a human patient who received a combined kidney and bone marrow transplant. Some T cells here may be from the graft donor.

As for this clone: The CDR3 is cut off 3 residues early in the read; its end comes from the germline J gene. The genes are TRBV2 and TRBJ2-7; D ambiguous. Trimming left V 5 bases short and J 3 bases short, with 5 bases between. From germline, CDR1 is SNHLY and CDR2 FYNNEI. The CDR3 covers 11 residues. CDR3 bases read: TGTGCCAGCAGTAGCCTCTACGAG. This codes for CASSSLYE. The CDR3 in its entirety is CASSSLYEQYF. Supplemented by reference TRBV2 and TRBJ2-7, the full variable domain reads EPEVTQTPSHQVTQMGQEVILRCVPISNHLYFYWYRQILGQKVEFLVSFYNNEISEKSEIFDDQFSVERPDGSNFTLKIRSTKLEDSAMYFCASSSLYEQYFGPGTRLTVT.

With regard to this clone: The observed sequence ends 3 residues before the CDR3 terminus, with the missing tail filled in from the germline J gene. This chain links TRBV7-6 with TRBJ1-2; TRBD1 matches at 10 bases. Germline loops: CDR1 SGHVS, CDR2 FNYEAQ. The CDR3 is 18 residues long. Incomplete CDR3 DNA: TGTGCCAGCAGCCCCAATTCAGAAAGCCCCGGGACAGGGGTCGGC. It specifies CASSPNSESPGTGVG. Given in full, the CDR3 is CASSPNSESPGTGVGYTF.

Turning to this clone: The DNA ends 3 residues before the CDR3 does, and the rest of the CDR3 is filled in from the germline J gene. The chain links TRBV5-1 to TRBJ1-6, with 8 nucleotides matching TRBD1. Germline assignment: CDR1 SGHRS and CDR2 YFSETQ. Losses at the gene ends were 4 bases for V and 7 bases for J; bases not matched to a gene: 10. The CDR3 contains 16 residues. The CDR3 spells CASSPTGQGGNSPLHF. The sequenced CDR3 bases are TGCGCCAGCAGCCCCACCGGACAGGGAGGGAATTCACCC.

With respect to this clone: The read ends 3 residues shy of where the CDR3 ends; the end is completed using the germline J gene. This chain connects TRBV18 to TRBJ2-2; 7 nucleotides line up with TRBD1. Germline CDR1 reads KGHSH; CDR2 reads LQKENI. The CDR3 is made up of 15 amino acids. Trimming cost V 4 bases and J 0 bases; bases outside gene matches: 2. CDR3 bases read: TGTGCCAGCTCACGGACAGGTGCGAACACCGGGGAG. It is translated as CASSRTGANTGE. The CDR3, in full, reads CASSRTGANTGELFF.

As to this clone: The read stops 3 residues short of the end of the CDR3; the missing end is completed from the germline J gene. The chain is built from TRBV19 and TRBJ2-7, with 7 bases identical to TRBD2. With 3 bases clipped from V and 0 bases from J, the junction kept 5 bases outside the gene matches. In germline, CDR1 is LNHDA, CDR2 SQIVND (reference sequence). This CDR3 has 15 residues. CDR3 residues: CASSMGGKDSYEQYF. CDR3 bases read: TGTGCCAGTAGTATGGGGGGGAAGGACTCCTACGAG. Drawing the rest from reference TRBV19 and TRBJ2-7, the complete variable domain is DGGITQSPKYLFRKEGQNVTLSCEQNLNHDAMYWYRQDPGQGLRLIYYSQIVNDFQKGDIAEGYSVSREKKESFPLTVTSAQKNPTAFYLCASSMGGKDSYEQYFGPGTRLTVT.

Remarks on this clone: The CDR3 extends 3 residues past the end of the read, so its final part is completed from the germline J gene. The gene calls are TRBV7-2 and TRBJ1-1; 10 nucleotides align to TRBD1. The CDR3 covers 14 residues. Trimming removed 3 bases from V and 4 bases from J; junction bases left unmatched: 2. Germline CDR1 SGHTA, CDR2 FQGNSA. The CDR3 region is CASSLDRGSTEAFF. CDR3 bases read: TGTGCCAGCAGCTTGGACAGGGGGAGCACTGAA.

Of note for this clone: The missing CDR3 end, 3 residues past where the read stops, is filled in from the germline J gene. The J gene is TRBJ1-2, the V gene TRBV29-1; 9 bases are shared with TRBD1. Germline V gene lookup returns CDR1 SQVTM and CDR2 ANQGSEA. The CDR3 loop spans 15 amino acids. V was pared by 4 bases and J by 4 bases, with 10 bases of the junction left unmatched. The sequenced CDR3 bases are TGCAGCGTTGTGGCTGGGACAGGGCGGGCCTATGGC. Translating it yields CSVVAGTGRAYG. The CDR3 in its entirety is CSVVAGTGRAYGYTF.

A note on this clone: Read sequence stops 3 residues before the CDR3 end, and the germline J gene provides the missing end. The J gene is TRBJ2-7, the V gene TRBV6-2 or TRBV6-3; TRBD1 agrees at 7 bases. V shed 2 bases and J 2 bases; nucleotides not matched to a gene: 9. This CDR3 has 16 residues. The germline gives CDR1 MNHEY, CDR2 SVGEGT. The CDR3 loop reads CASSYEPGQRTYEQYF. Partial CDR3 DNA: TGTGCCAGCAGTTACGAGCCGGGACAGCGCACCTACGAG.

For this clone: The sequence runs out 3 residues before the end of the CDR3; the remainder is reconstructed from the germline J gene. The rearrangement joins TRBV30 to TRBJ1-2; D remains unclear. V was clipped by 5 bases and J by 3 bases, with 16 bases between them. The germline V gene encodes CDR1 GTSNPN and CDR2 SVGIG (reference sequence). This CDR3 is built from 14 residues. The sequenced part of the CDR3 DNA is TGTGCCTGGCGAAGGGTCCCTGAGCACTATGGC. Encoded protein: CAWRRVPEHYG. In full, the CDR3 reads CAWRRVPEHYGYTF.

The CDR3 region is CAISGSGTGKYNEQFF. CDR3 DNA, as far as it was read: TGTGCCATCAGTGGGTCCGGGACAGGGAAGTACAATGAG. The J gene is TRBJ2-1, the V gene TRBV10-3; 9 bases map to TRBD1. The read ends 3 residues early relative to the CDR3; the germline J gene fills the gap. This CDR3 has 16 residues. After removal of 4 bases from V and 4 bases from J, the junction contained 8 bases not matched to a gene. CDR1 ENHRY and CDR2 SYGVKD come from the germline V gene.